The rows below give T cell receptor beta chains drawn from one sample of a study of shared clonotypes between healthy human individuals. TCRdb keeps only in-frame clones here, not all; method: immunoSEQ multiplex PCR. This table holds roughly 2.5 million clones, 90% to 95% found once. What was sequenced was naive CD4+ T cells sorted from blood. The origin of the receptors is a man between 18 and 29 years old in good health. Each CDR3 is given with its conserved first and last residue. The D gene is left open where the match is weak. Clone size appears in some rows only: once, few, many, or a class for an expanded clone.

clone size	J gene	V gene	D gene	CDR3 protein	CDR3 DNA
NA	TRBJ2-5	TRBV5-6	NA	CASSPQGGGETQYF	TGTGCCAGCAGCCCACAGGGAGGCGGAGAGACCCAGTACTTC
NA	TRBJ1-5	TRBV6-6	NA	CASSPDRDNQPQHF	TGTGCCAGCAGTCCTGACAGAGACAATCAGCCCCAGCATTTT
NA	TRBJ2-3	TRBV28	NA	CASSSPAGGTDTQYF	TGTGCCAGCAGTTCCCCGGCCGGCGGCACAGATACGCAGTATTTT
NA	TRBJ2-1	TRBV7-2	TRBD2	CASSLAVSGNNEQFF	TGTGCCAGCAGCTTAGCGGTTAGCGGGAACAATGAGCAGTTCTTC
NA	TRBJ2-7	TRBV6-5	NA	CASSLGQGTYEQYF	TGTGCCAGCAGTTTAGGGCAGGGTACCTACGAGCAGTACTTC
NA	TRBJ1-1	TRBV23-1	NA	CASSRAGITEAFF	TGCGCCAGCAGTCGCGCGGGGATCACTGAAGCTTTCTTT
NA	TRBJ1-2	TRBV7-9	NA	CASSPNREGIGYTF	TGTGCCAGCAGCCCGAACAGGGAGGGCATTGGCTACACCTTC
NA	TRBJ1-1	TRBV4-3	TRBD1	CASSHQGGDTEAFF	TGCGCCAGCAGCCACCAGGGGGGGGACACTGAAGCTTTCTTT
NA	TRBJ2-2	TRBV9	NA	CASSVFWANTGELFF	TGTGCCAGCAGCGTGTTCTGGGCGAACACCGGGGAGCTGTTTTTT
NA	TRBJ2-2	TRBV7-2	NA	CASSSQDRYGELFF	TGTGCCAGCAGCTCCCAGGACCGATACGGGGAGCTGTTTTTT
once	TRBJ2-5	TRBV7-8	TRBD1	CASSLRQGRETQYF	TGTGCCAGCAGCTTAAGACAGGGCCGGGAGACCCAGTACTTC
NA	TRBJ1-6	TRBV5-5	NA	CASSLEGWGNSPLHF	TGTGCCAGCAGCTTGGAGGGGTGGGGGAATTCACCCCTCCACTTT
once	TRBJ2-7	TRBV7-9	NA	CASSASNPDGQYF	TGTGCCAGCAGCGCGTCGAACCCGGACGGGCAGTACTTC
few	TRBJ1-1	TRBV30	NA	CAWSVRGRGNTEAFF	TGTGCCTGGAGTGTACGTGGGCGGGGGAACACTGAAGCTTTCTTT
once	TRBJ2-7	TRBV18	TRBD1	CASSPRTGGGSYEQYF	TGTGCCAGCTCACCGCGCACAGGGGGAGGCTCCTACGAGCAGTACTTC
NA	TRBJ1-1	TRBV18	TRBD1	CASSPGTDLNTEAFF	TGTGCCAGCTCACCTGGGACAGACTTAAACACTGAAGCTTTCTTT
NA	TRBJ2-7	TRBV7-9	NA	CASNLPINPLYEQYF	TGTGCCAGCAACCTACCTATCAACCCCCTCTACGAGCAGTACTTC
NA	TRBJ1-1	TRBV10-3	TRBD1	CAIRIQGDTEAFF	TGTGCCATCAGGATACAGGGGGACACTGAAGCTTTCTTT
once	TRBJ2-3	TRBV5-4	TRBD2	CASSSGTSGGRVGNTQYF	TGTGCCAGCAGCTCCGGGACTAGCGGGGGGAGGGTTGGGAATACGCAGTATTTT
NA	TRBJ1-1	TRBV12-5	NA	CASNFRLNTEAFF	TGTGCTAGTAATTTCAGGCTGAACACTGAAGCTTTCTTT
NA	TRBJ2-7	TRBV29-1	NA	CSDSTALYEQYF	TGCAGCGATTCGACCGCCCTCTACGAGCAGTACTTC
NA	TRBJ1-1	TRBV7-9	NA	CASSPWTHEEAFF	TGTGCCAGCAGCCCCTGGACCCATGAGGAAGCTTTCTTT
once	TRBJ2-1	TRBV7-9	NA	CAGVAGLNEQFF	TGTGCCGGAGTCGCGGGGTTGAATGAGCAGTTCTTC
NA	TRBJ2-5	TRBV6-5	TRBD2	CASSYVAGGFQETQYF	TGTGCCAGCAGTTACGTGGCGGGAGGGTTTCAAGAGACCCAGTACTTC
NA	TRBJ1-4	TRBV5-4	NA	CASSLHGRENEKLFF	TGTGCCAGCAGCCTCCATGGGAGGGAGAATGAAAAACTGTTTTTT
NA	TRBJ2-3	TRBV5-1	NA	CASSRLVGGTDTQYF	TGCGCCAGCAGTCGTTTAGTGGGGGGCACAGATACGCAGTATTTT
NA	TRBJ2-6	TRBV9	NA	CASSVGGSGANVLTF	TGTGCCAGCAGCGTAGGAGGCTCTGGGGCCAACGTCCTGACTTTC
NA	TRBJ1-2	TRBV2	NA	CASNRGYGYTF	TGTGCCAGCAATAGAGGGTATGGCTACACCTTC
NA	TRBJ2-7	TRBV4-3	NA	CASSQETGTFYEQYF	TGCGCCAGCAGCCAAGAAACAGGGACCTTCTACGAGCAGTACTTC
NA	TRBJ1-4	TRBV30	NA	CAWSEQSFNEKLFF	TGTGCCTGGAGCGAACAGAGCTTTAATGAAAAACTGTTTTTT
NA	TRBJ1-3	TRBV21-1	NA	CASSKEGDRPLSGNTIYF	TGTGCCAGCAGCAAGGAGGGCGACAGGCCCCTCTCTGGAAACACCATATATTTT
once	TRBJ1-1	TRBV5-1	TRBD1	CASTGQGNTEAFF	TGCGCCAGCACCGGACAGGGAAACACTGAAGCTTTCTTT
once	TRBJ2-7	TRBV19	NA	CASSHSSKYEQYF	TGTGCCAGTTCACACTCATCCAAGTACGAGCAGTACTTC
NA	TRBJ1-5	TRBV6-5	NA	CASTQSLGNQPQHF	TGTGCCAGCACCCAGAGTTTAGGCAATCAGCCCCAGCATTTT